This TCR beta chain comes out of a study of T cell responses to AZD1222 COVID-19 vaccine. Note on this clone: Its antigen is currently unknown.

In germline, CDR1 is GTSNPN, CDR2 SVGIG (reference sequence). V lost 2 bases and J 6 bases, leaving 11 bases between the germline ends. This CDR3 is 13 amino acids long. Produced via immunoSEQ multiplex PCR; TCRdb's table is partial and in-frame only. The sample includes over 120,000 clones, 90% to 95% seen only once; the top ten take over 8%. General study findings and limits: Baseline antibody screening turned up just a handful of seropositive AZD1222 recipients. Females made up more of the donors, who were largely white British, and clonal diversity may have come out too low. Nearly half of unique spike-specific TCRs reportedly avoided B.1.351 and B.1.1.7 mutated regions. With two AZD1222 doses given, Spike-specific TCR breadth and depth both rose.

This clonotype was sampled from an adult in good health. The genes are TRBV30 and TRBJ1-5, with D possibly TRBD1 on 6 matching bases. This specimen was peripheral blood, taken on day 0 of AZD1222 vaccination. The chain's CDR3 is CAWSFGGPQPQHF. The CDR3 coding sequence is TGTGCCTGGAGTTTCGGGGGGCCTCAGCCCCAGCATTTT.